These 25 T cell receptor beta chains share one sample of origin, sequenced in a study of Graves' ophthalmopathy and Graves' hyperthyroidism. Amplification from RNA transcripts yielded the TCR beta CDR3 regions. RT-PCR was first run with HTBI primers, then multiplex PCR in a second round. TCRdb re-analysed the multiplex PCR reads in MiXCR, keeping a single row per CDR3 protein. The sample includes 240,000 or so distinct CDR3 sequences, around 50% of them seen just once. Sequencing was carried out using peripheral blood. These receptors came from an adult man with Graves' ophthalmopathy.

The chain uses TRBV10-3 and TRBJ1-2, with D possibly being TRBD1 (5 bases). Germline V lookup: CDR1 ENHRY, CDR2 SYGVKD. V lost 3 bases and J 7 bases, leaving 9 bases between the germline ends. This CDR3 has 12 residues. This CDR3 is CAISDGGAGYTF. The CDR3 bases are TGTGCCATCAGTGACGGGGGTGCTGGCTACACCTTC.

This clonotype appeared a few times. The chain links TRBV10-3 to TRBJ1-5; possible D gene TRBD1, 6 bases. Germline loops: CDR1 ENHRY, CDR2 SYGVKD. There are 15 residues in the CDR3. V gave up 3 bases and J gave up 5 bases, with 14 bases separating them. CDR3 DNA: TGTGCCATCAGTGACTACCAGGGGCTACATCAGCCCCAGCATTTT. Protein sequence: CAISDYQGLHQPQHF.

The table lists this clonotype with a few counts. The chain recombines TRBV11-1 with TRBJ1-1; D is possibly TRBD1 (5 bases). Trimming stripped 5 bases from V and 5 bases from J, with 9 bases between. CDR3 length equals 12 residues. Germline V gene data show CDR1 as SGHAT and CDR2 as FQDESV (reference sequence). For the CDR3, the DNA is TGTGCCAGCAGCGCCAGGACAACTGAAGCTTTCTTT. Translating it yields CASSARTTEAFF.

This clonotype was seen more than once but under ten times. The rearrangement links TRBV7-9 to TRBJ1-3; TRBD1 matches 12 bases. The CDR3 is made up of 18 amino acids. Per germline, CDR1 SEHNR and CDR2 FQNEAQ (reference sequence). J was trimmed by 1 base and V by 4 bases; bases with no gene match: 8. The CDR3 DNA sequence: TGTGCCAGCAGCTCCGGGACAGGGGGCCCCCTTTCTGGAAACACCATATATTTT. Its translation is CASSSGTGGPLSGNTIYF. Together with reference TRBV7-9 and TRBJ1-3, the CDR3 gives the full variable domain: DTGVSQNPRHKITKRGQNVTFRCDPISEHNRLYWYRQTLGQGPEFLTYFQNEAQLEKSRLLSDRFSAERPKGSFSTLEIQRTEQGDSAMYLCASSSGTGGPLSGNTIYFGEGSWLTVV.

In regard to this clonotype: The CDR3 end shows no conserved phenylalanine or tryptophan, and so a read error is likely. V is TRBV6-5 and J is TRBJ1-2; D gene unclear. The CDR3 length is 14 residues. Trimming took 4 bases from V and 2 from J, leaving 11 bases between them. The germline CDR1 and CDR2 sequences are MNHEY and SVGAGI. For the CDR3, the DNA is TGTGCCAGCAGTTTAACCGTCCTGAACTATGGCTACACCCTC. This sequence encodes CASSLTVLNYGYTL.

The genes are TRBV10-3 and TRBJ2-7; D not certain. V dropped 4 bases and J dropped 8 bases, with 6 bases sitting between them. The CDR3 spans 10 residues. Germline V gives CDR1 ENHRY, CDR2 SYGVKD. The CDR3 nucleotides are TGTGCCATCAGTGTTGGTCAGCAGTACTTC. This sequence encodes CAISVGQQYF.

The J gene is TRBJ1-6, the V gene TRBV19; D remains ambiguous. CDR3 length equals 15 residues. Between the trimmed V and J ends, which lost 7 bases and 2 bases, there was a span of 12 bases. CDR1 is LNHDA, CDR2 SQIVND, per germline (reference sequence). CDR3 coding DNA: TGTGCCAGTACCACCACCGGGGCCTATAATTCACCCCTCCACTTT. Its protein is CASTTTGAYNSPLHF.

This chain links TRBV4-2 with TRBJ1-4; 8 nucleotides line up with TRBD1. This CDR3 has 18 residues. J lost 8 bases, V lost 0 bases, and 14 bases had no gene match. The V gene's germline CDR1 is LGHNA and CDR2 YNFKEQ. CDR3 residues: CASSQDGVPGGGSEKLFF. In DNA, the CDR3 is TGTGCCAGCAGCCAAGATGGGGTTCCAGGGGGCGGATCGGAAAAACTGTTTTTT.

This clonotype occurred a few times. The genes are TRBV10-1 and TRBJ1-5; D is ambiguous. Germline V CDR1 and CDR2: WNHNN, SYGVQD (reference sequence). The CDR3 sequence is 8 residues long. V lost 9 bases and J 8 bases, leaving 2 bases between the germline ends. DNA of the CDR3: TGCGCCAGTGAGCCCCAGCATTTT. As protein: CASEPQHF.

The chain couples TRBV10-2 to TRBJ2-5; tentatively, D is TRBD1 or TRBD2 (6 bases each). The CDR3 covers 15 residues. V was trimmed by 5 bases and J by 3 bases, leaving 16 bases between them. Germline V gene data show CDR1 as WSHSY and CDR2 as SAAADI. The CDR3 coding sequence is TGCGCCAGCAGTTGGGGGGCGACAGGAGAAGAGACCCAGTACTTC. Protein: CASSWGATGEETQYF.

The table lists this clonotype with a few counts. The chain links TRBV5-4 to TRBJ2-7; D gene unclear. CDR1 SGHNT and CDR2 YYREEE come from the germline V gene (reference sequence). The CDR3 is 11 amino acids. Trimming took off 2 bases at V and 6 bases at J, with 6 bases between the two ends. The CDR3 sequence: CASSLSSEQYF. The DNA for the CDR3 is TGTGCCAGCAGCTTATCATCCGAGCAGTACTTC.

Comment on this clonotype: This may be a read error: a much more frequent sequence differs by one nucleotide. The J gene is TRBJ1-1, the V gene TRBV10-3, with D unclear. This CDR3 spans 13 amino acids. In germline, CDR1 is ENHRY, CDR2 SYGVKD. DNA for the CDR3: TGTACCATCACAAACAGCCCGAACACTGAAGCTTTCTTT. As protein: CTITNSPNTEAFF.

This clonotype was seen only a few times. J is TRBJ2-2 and V is TRBV12-3 or TRBV12-4; D unclear. Trimming removed 7 bases at V and 0 bases at J, with 12 bases between. There are 15 residues in the CDR3. CDR3 protein: CASTLSTTNTGELFF. DNA of the CDR3: TGTGCCAGCACTCTGAGCACAACGAACACCGGGGAGCTGTTTTTT.

CDR3 in amino acids: CAISENVQGLNTEAFF. CDR3 DNA: TGTGCCATCAGTGAGAACGTACAGGGACTTAACACTGAAGCTTTCTTT. The chain joins TRBV10-3 to TRBJ1-1, with D possibly TRBD1 on 6 matching bases. CDR3 length equals 16 residues. In germline, CDR1 is ENHRY, CDR2 SYGVKD. Between the trimmed V and J ends, which lost 2 bases and 2 bases, there was a span of 15 bases.

In this sample, this clonotype turned up a few times. The CDR3, as DNA: TGCAGTGCTAGAGGACAGCTGAACACTGAAGCTTTCTTT. It specifies CSARGQLNTEAFF. The V call is TRBV20-1, the J call TRBJ1-1; D perhaps matches TRBD1 (5 bases). The germline CDR1 and CDR2 sequences are DFQATT and SNEGSKA (reference sequence). V was shortened by 1 base and J by 0 bases, with 6 bases between the two germline ends. The CDR3 loop spans 13 amino acids.

This rearrangement joins TRBV20-1 to TRBJ1-2, with D maybe TRBD1 (5 bases). The CDR3 loop spans 12 amino acids. V lost 3 bases and J 8 bases, leaving 13 bases between the germline ends. Germline CDR1 DFQATT, CDR2 SNEGSKA (reference sequence). The CDR3 here is CSARSGGYGYTF. In DNA, the CDR3 is TGCAGTGCTAGGTCTGGGGGTTACGGCTACACCTTC.

CDR3 region: CASRGRGEQYF. CDR3 sequence (DNA): TGTGCCAGCAGGGGGAGGGGTGAGCAGTACTTC. V gene TRBV7-2 combines with J gene TRBJ2-7; 7 bases agree with TRBD2. The CDR3 sequence is 11 residues long. V was pared by 6 bases and J by 7 bases, with 3 bases of the junction left unmatched. Germline V gene data show CDR1 as SGHTA and CDR2 as FQGNSA.

The V and J genes are TRBV20-1 and TRBJ2-7, with TRBD1 identical over 7 bases. The germline gives CDR1 DFQATT, CDR2 SNEGSKA (reference sequence). V was pared by 5 bases and J by 5 bases, with 9 bases of the junction left unmatched. The CDR3 sequence is 13 residues long. CDR3 in DNA: TGCAGTGCTGACTCGGACAGGCGGCACGAGCAGTACTTC. Protein product: CSADSDRRHEQYF.

This sequence joins TRBV14 and TRBJ2-7; 7 bases align to TRBD2. The CDR3 is 15 amino acids. CDR1 and CDR2 (germline): SGHDN, FVKESK. Trimming cost V 11 bases and J 3 bases; bases outside gene matches: 16. In nucleotides, the CDR3 is TGTGCCCCCAAGCTGGGGAGGGCAGCCCTCTACGAGCAGTACTTC. Amino acid sequence: CAPKLGRAALYEQYF. The whole variable domain, remainder taken from reference TRBV14 and TRBJ2-7, is EAGVTQFPSHSVIEKGQTVTLRCDPISGHDNLYWYRRVMGKEIKFLLHFVKESKQDESGMPNNRFLAERTGGTYSTLKVQPAELEDSGVYFCAPKLGRAALYEQYFGPGTRLTVT.

The V call is TRBV20-1, the J call TRBJ2-7; perhaps TRBD2 as D (6 bases). The germline V and J ends were trimmed by 2 bases and 0 bases, with 8 bases remaining between them. The CDR3 runs to 13 residues. Germline CDR1 DFQATT, CDR2 SNEGSKA (reference sequence). Here the CDR3 DNA reads TGCAGTGCTAGACTAGCGAGCTCCTACGAGCAGTACTTC. This sequence encodes CSARLASSYEQYF.

This clonotype showed up just a few times. The CDR3 protein is CATRSTGPTGELFF. The CDR3 DNA reads TGTGCCACCCGATCCACGGGGCCAACCGGGGAGCTGTTTTTT. V gene TRBV24-1 combines with J gene TRBJ2-2; either TRBD1 or TRBD2 may fit D (5 bases each). The CDR3 runs to 14 residues. V was clipped by 9 bases and J by 5 bases, with 15 bases between them. The germline CDR1 and CDR2 sequences are KGHDR and SFDVKD.

This clonotype was seen only a few times. This chain connects TRBV7-9 to TRBJ2-7, with 7 bases lining up with TRBD2. This CDR3 has 14 residues. The V and J ends lost 4 bases and 2 bases, in that order; junction bases with no gene match: 5. Looked up from germline, CDR1 is SEHNR and CDR2 is FQNEAQ (reference sequence). CDR3 sequence (DNA): TGTGCCAGCAGCTCACCGGGACTACCCTACGAGCAGTACTTC. Residues: CASSSPGLPYEQYF. Based on the CDR3 plus reference TRBV7-9 and TRBJ2-7, the full variable domain is DTGVSQNPRHKITKRGQNVTFRCDPISEHNRLYWYRQTLGQGPEFLTYFQNEAQLEKSRLLSDRFSAERPKGSFSTLEIQRTEQGDSAMYLCASSSPGLPYEQYFGPGTRLTVT.

In its sample, this clonotype was seen a few times. The chain employs TRBV5-1 and TRBJ1-1, with a weak D call TRBD1 (5 bases). Germline CDR1 SGHRS, CDR2 YFSETQ. Trimming removed 4 bases at V and 3 bases at J, with 13 bases between. The CDR3 sequence is 14 residues long. CDR3 bases: TGCGCCAGCAGCCTCTCCCAGGGCTACACTGAAGCTTTCTTT. As protein: CASSLSQGYTEAFF.

The chain couples TRBV2 to TRBJ2-5; no definite D call. The J call may be incorrect, as the DNA end agrees better with TRBJ2-1. From germline, CDR1 is SNHLY and CDR2 FYNNEI. The CDR3 sequence is 15 residues long. Here the CDR3 DNA reads TGTGCCAGCAGTGTTGCCGGTCCCGTAAGTCATGAGCAGTTCTTC. Encoded protein: CASSVAGPVSHEQFF.

The chain has TRBV7-9 and TRBJ1-2; 7 bases are a match to TRBD1. Germline CDR1 and CDR2: SEHNR and FQNEAQ (reference sequence). The CDR3 loop spans 16 amino acids. The ends lost 4 bases at V and 8 bases at J; junction bases unmatched: 16. In DNA, the CDR3 is TGTGCCAGCAGCTCGTCGTCCGGGACAGTCTACTGGGGCTACACCTTC. Its protein product is CASSSSSGTVYWGYTF.